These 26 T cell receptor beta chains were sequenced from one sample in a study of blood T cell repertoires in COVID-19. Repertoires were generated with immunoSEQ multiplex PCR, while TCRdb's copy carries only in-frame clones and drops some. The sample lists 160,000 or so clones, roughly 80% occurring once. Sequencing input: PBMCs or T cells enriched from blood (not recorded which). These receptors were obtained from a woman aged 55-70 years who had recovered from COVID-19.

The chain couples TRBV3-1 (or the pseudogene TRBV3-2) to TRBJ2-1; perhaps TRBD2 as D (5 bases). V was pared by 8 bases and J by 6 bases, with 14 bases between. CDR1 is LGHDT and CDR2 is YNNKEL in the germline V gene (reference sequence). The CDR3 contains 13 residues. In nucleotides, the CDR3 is TGTGCCAGCCAGGCATCGGGGAGCAATGAGCAGTTCTTC. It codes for CASQASGSNEQFF.

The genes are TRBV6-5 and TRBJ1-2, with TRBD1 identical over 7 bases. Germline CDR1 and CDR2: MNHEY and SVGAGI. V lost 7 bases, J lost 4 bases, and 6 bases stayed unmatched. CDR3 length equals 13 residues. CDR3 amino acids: CASKTGSLYGYTF. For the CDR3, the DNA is TGTGCCAGCAAGACAGGGAGTCTCTATGGCTACACCTTC.

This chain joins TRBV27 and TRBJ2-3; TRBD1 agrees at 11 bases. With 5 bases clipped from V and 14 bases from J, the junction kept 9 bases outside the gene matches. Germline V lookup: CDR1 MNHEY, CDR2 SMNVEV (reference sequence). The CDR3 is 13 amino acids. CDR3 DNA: TGTGCCAGCAGTCTAAACCGGGACAGGGGGAGGTATTTT. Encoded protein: CASSLNRDRGRYF.

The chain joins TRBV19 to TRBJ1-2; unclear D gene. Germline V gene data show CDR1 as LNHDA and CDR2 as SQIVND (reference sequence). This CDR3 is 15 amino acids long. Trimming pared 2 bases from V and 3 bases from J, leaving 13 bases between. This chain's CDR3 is CASSIPGRLDYGYTF. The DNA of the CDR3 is TGTGCCAGTAGTATACCGGGGAGACTCGACTATGGCTACACCTTC. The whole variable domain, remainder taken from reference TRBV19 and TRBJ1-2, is DGGITQSPKYLFRKEGQNVTLSCEQNLNHDAMYWYRQDPGQGLRLIYYSQIVNDFQKGDIAEGYSVSREKKESFPLTVTSAQKNPTAFYLCASSIPGRLDYGYTFGSGTRLTVV.

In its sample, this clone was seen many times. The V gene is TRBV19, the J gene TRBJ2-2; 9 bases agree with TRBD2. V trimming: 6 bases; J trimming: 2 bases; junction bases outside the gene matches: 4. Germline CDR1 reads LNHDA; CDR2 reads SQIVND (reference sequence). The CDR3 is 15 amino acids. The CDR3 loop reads CASRPGTSNTGELFF. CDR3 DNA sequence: TGTGCCAGTAGACCAGGGACTAGCAACACCGGGGAGCTGTTTTTT. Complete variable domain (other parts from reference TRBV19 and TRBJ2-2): DGGITQSPKYLFRKEGQNVTLSCEQNLNHDAMYWYRQDPGQGLRLIYYSQIVNDFQKGDIAEGYSVSREKKESFPLTVTSAQKNPTAFYLCASRPGTSNTGELFFGEGSRLTVL.

The CDR3 spells CASSPLESGELFF. DNA of the CDR3: TGCGCCAGCAGCCCATTAGAGAGTGGGGAGCTGTTTTTT. V and J are TRBV4-1 and TRBJ2-2; D not certain. Germline CDR1 and CDR2: MGHRA and YSYEKL. Trimming took 4 bases from V and 8 from J, leaving 11 bases between them. CDR3 size: 13 residues.

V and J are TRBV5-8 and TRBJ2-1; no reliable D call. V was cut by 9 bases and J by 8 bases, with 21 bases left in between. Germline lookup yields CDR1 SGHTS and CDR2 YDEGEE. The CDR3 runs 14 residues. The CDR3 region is CATTTPLEADEQFF. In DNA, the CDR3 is TGTGCCACCACCACCCCCCTAGAGGCCGATGAGCAGTTCTTC.

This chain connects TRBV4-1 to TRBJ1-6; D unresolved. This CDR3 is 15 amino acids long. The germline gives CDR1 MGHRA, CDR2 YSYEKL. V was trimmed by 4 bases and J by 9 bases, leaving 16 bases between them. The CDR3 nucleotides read TGCGCCAGCAGCCCTCATCTTTCGACGGGTTCACCCCTCCACTTT. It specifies CASSPHLSTGSPLHF.

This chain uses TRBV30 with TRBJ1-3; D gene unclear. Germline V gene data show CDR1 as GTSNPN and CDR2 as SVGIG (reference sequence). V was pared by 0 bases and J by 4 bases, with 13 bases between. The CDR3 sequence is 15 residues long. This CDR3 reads CAWSVRSGLGNTIYF. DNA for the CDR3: TGTGCCTGGAGTGTAAGGTCGGGATTAGGAAACACCATATATTTT.

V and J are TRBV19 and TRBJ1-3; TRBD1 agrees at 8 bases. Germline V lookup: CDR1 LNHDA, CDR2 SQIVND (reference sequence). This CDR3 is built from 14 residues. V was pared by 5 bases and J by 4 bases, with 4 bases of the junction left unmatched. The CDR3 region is CASSPGGFGNTIYF. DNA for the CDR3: TGTGCCAGTAGTCCAGGGGGCTTCGGAAACACCATATATTTT.

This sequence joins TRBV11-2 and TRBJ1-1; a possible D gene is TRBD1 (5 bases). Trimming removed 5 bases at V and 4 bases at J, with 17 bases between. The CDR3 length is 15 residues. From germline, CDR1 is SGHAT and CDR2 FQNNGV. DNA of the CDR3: TGTGCCAGCAGCATAACCGGGACGCGGGGCACTGAAGCTTTCTTT. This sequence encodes CASSITGTRGTEAFF. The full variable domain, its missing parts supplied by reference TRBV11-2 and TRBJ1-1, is EAGVAQSPRYKIIEKRQSVAFWCNPISGHATLYWYQQILGQGPKLLIQFQNNGVVDDSQLPKDRFSAERLKGVDSTLKIQPAKLEDSAVYLCASSITGTRGTEAFFGQGTRLTVV.

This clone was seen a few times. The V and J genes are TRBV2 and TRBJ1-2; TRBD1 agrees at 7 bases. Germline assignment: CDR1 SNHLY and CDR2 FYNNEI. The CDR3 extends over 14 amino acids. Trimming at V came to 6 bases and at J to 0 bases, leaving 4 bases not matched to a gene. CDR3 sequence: CASRDGQANYGYTF. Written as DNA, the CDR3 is TGTGCCAGCAGGGACGGACAGGCTAACTATGGCTACACCTTC. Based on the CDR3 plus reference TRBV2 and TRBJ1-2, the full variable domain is EPEVTQTPSHQVTQMGQEVILRCVPISNHLYFYWYRQILGQKVEFLVSFYNNEISEKSEIFDDQFSVERPDGSNFTLKIRSTKLEDSAMYFCASRDGQANYGYTFGSGTRLTVV.

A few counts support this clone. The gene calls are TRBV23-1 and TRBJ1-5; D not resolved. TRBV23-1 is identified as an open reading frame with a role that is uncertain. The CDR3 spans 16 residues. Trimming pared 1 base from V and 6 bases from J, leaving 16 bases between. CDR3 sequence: CASSQCHNPGSQPQHF. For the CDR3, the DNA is TGCGCCAGCAGTCAATGCCACAACCCGGGAAGTCAGCCCCAGCATTTT.

The CDR3 region has the DNA TGTGCCAGTAGTATAGGCCAGGGACACCCGAACACTGAAGCTTTCTTT. It codes for CASSIGQGHPNTEAFF. This chain uses TRBV19 with TRBJ1-1, with D maybe TRBD1 (6 bases). The V gene lost 1 base and the J gene lost 1 base, with 13 bases spanning the gap. The CDR3 spans 16 residues. Germline V gene sequence: CDR1 LNHDA, CDR2 SQIVND (reference sequence).

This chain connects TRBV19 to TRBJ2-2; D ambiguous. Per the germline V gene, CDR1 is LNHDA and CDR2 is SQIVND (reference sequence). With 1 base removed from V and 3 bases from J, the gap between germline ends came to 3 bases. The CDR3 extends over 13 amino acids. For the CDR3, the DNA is TGTGCCAGTAGTATAGTCTACACCGGGGAGCTGTTTTTT. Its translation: CASSIVYTGELFF.

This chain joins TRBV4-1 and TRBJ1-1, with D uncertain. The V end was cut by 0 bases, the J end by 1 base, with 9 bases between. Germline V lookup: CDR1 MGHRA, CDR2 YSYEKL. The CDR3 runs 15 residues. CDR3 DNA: TGCGCCAGCAGCCAAGACCGGGGAGCGAACACTGAAGCTTTCTTT. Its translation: CASSQDRGANTEAFF.

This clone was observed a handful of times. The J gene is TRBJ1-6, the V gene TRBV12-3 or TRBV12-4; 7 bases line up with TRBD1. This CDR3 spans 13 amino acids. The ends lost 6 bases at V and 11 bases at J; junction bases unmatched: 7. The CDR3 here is CASSLRQGTPLHF. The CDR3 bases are TGTGCCAGCAGCCTACGACAGGGAACACCCCTCCACTTT.

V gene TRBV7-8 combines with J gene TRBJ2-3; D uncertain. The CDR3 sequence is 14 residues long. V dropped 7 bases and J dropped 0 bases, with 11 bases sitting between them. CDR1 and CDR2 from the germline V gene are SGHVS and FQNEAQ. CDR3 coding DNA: TGTGCCAGCAACTTGGAGACTAGCACAGATACGCAGTATTTT. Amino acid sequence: CASNLETSTDTQYF.

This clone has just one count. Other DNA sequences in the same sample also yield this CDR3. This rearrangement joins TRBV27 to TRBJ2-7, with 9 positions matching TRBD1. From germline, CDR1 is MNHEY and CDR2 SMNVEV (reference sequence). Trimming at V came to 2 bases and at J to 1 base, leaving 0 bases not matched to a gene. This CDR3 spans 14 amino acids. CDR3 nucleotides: TGTGCCAGCAGTTTAGGGACAGGGTCCTACGAGCAGTACTTC. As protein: CASSLGTGSYEQYF.

The CDR3 here is CSASLRTQGEKLFF. The CDR3 DNA is TGCAGTGCTAGTCTGCGCACTCAGGGGGAAAAACTGTTTTTT. V and J are TRBV20-1 and TRBJ1-4; perhaps TRBD1 as D (6 bases). The CDR3 has 14 amino acids. CDR1 is DFQATT, CDR2 SNEGSKA, per germline (reference sequence). V lost 3 bases and J lost 8, with 16 bases in between.

The DNA of the CDR3 is TGTGCCAGCAGCCACGGGAGTGGAGCTACAGATACGCAGTATTTT. Translating it yields CASSHGSGATDTQYF. The V call is TRBV5-8, the J call TRBJ2-3; a possible D gene is TRBD2 (6 bases). Looked up from germline, CDR1 is SGHTS and CDR2 is YDEGEE. V dropped 4 bases and J dropped 3 bases, with 15 bases sitting between them. The CDR3 has 15 residues.

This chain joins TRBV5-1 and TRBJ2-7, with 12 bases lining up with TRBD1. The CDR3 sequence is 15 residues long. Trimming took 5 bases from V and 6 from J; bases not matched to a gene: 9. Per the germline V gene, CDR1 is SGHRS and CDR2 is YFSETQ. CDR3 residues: CASSIGGTGGSEQYF. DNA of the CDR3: TGCGCCAGCAGTATTGGAGGGACAGGGGGCAGCGAGCAGTACTTC.

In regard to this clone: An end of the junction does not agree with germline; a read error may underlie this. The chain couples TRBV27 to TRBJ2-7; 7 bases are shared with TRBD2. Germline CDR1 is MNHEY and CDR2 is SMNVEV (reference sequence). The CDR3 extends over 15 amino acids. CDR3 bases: TGTGCCAGCAGTCGCACGGGGGGACCGGGACGGCCCCACTTTTTC. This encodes CASSRTGGPGRPHFF.

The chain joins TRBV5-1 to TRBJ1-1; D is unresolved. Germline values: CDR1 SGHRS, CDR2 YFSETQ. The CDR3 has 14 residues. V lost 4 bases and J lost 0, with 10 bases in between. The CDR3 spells CASSPPRVNTEAFF. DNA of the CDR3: TGCGCCAGCAGCCCACCCCGGGTGAACACTGAAGCTTTCTTT.

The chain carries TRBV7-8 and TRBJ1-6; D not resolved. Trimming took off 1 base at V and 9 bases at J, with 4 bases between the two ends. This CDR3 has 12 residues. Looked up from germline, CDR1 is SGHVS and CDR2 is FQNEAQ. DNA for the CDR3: TGTGCCAGCAGCTTAGACAGTTCACCCCTCCACTTT. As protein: CASSLDSSPLHF.

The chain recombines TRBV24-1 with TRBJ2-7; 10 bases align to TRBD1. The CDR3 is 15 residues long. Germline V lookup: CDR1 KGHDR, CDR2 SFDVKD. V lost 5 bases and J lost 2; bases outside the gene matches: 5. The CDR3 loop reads CATSGWTGGTYEQYF. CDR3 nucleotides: TGTGCCACCAGTGGTTGGACAGGGGGAACCTACGAGCAGTACTTC.